Below, 9 T cell receptor beta chains from the same sample are listed, as sequenced in a study of graft-versus-host responses after intestinal transplantation. Profiled with immunoSEQ multiplex PCR; TCRdb holds only in-frame clones, not every one. The table lists about 90,000 clones, about four fifths of them singletons. For these receptors, no antigen is known. The input for sequencing was unstimulated CD8+ T cells sorted from spleen or lymph node cells, taken before intestinal transplant. These receptors all stem from a human donor who received an intestinal transplant.

As concerns this clone: The sample contains more than one DNA sequence encoding this CDR3. The rearrangement uses TRBV29-1 and TRBJ2-7; the match to TRBD2 covers 7 bases. Germline V gene sequence: CDR1 SQVTM, CDR2 ANQGSEA. The CDR3 length is 15 residues. V lost 6 bases and J lost 4; bases outside the gene matches: 15. CDR3 nucleotides: TGCAGCGTGCACGGGGGGAGCGGGAAGGGTTACGAGCAGTACTTC. Amino acid sequence: CSVHGGSGKGYEQYF.

This clone showed up just once. The V call is TRBV29-1, the J call TRBJ1-1, with 7 bases aligning to TRBD1. Trimming at V came to 7 bases and at J to 3 bases, leaving 8 bases not matched to a gene. The CDR3 runs to 13 residues. Germline V CDR1 and CDR2: SQVTM, ANQGSEA. The CDR3 here is CSGGDRSYTEAFF. The CDR3 DNA is TGCAGCGGAGGGGACAGAAGTTACACTGAAGCTTTCTTT.

This rearrangement joins TRBV27 to TRBJ2-1, with 7 bases matching TRBD2. Germline CDR1 MNHEY, CDR2 SMNVEV (reference sequence). This CDR3 has 15 residues. The V gene end was trimmed by 5 bases and the J gene end by 4 bases; junction bases not matched to a gene: 8. This CDR3 reads CASSPVTSAYNEQFF. The CDR3 DNA reads TGTGCCAGCAGTCCAGTAACTAGCGCGTACAATGAGCAGTTCTTC.

The V and J genes are TRBV6-1 and TRBJ1-5; no firm D call. Germline V gene lookup returns CDR1 MNHNS and CDR2 SASEGT. The CDR3 loop spans 14 amino acids. V was shortened by 0 bases and J by 6 bases, with 9 bases between the two germline ends. The CDR3 spells CASSEAGSGQPQHF. Written as DNA, the CDR3 is TGTGCCAGCAGTGAAGCGGGCTCGGGTCAGCCCCAGCATTTT.

This chain's CDR3 is CASSRGTSGRFNEQFF. DNA for the CDR3: TGTGCCAGCAGCCGAGGGACTAGCGGGAGGTTCAATGAGCAGTTCTTC. The chain recombines TRBV11-2 with TRBJ2-1; 15 positions agree with TRBD2. V lost 5 bases and J lost 6; bases outside the gene matches: 5. Germline V lookup: CDR1 SGHAT, CDR2 FQNNGV. The CDR3 consists of 16 residues.

This clone was detected only a few times. This chain connects TRBV6-1 to TRBJ2-7; D gene uncertain. Between the trimmed V and J ends, which lost 2 bases and 5 bases, there was a span of 13 bases. The germline V gene has CDR1 MNHNS and CDR2 SASEGT. The CDR3 is 14 amino acids. The CDR3 sequence: CASSERHRVHEQYF. DNA of the CDR3: TGTGCCAGCAGTGAAAGGCATCGCGTCCACGAGCAGTACTTC.

The genes are TRBV9 and TRBJ2-7; TRBD1 agrees at 7 bases. After removal of 4 bases from V and 5 bases from J, the junction contained 9 bases not matched to a gene. Germline V gene sequence: CDR1 SGDLS, CDR2 YYNGEE. The CDR3 is 14 residues long. The DNA of the CDR3 is TGTGCCAGCAGCCCCCGGGACAGACATAACGAGCAGTACTTC. Translation: CASSPRDRHNEQYF.

The chain uses TRBV15 and TRBJ2-1; 8 bases match TRBD2. Germline V gene sequence: CDR1 LNHNV, CDR2 YYDKDF (reference sequence). With V trimmed by 5 bases and J by 6 bases, 3 bases remained unmatched. The CDR3 totals 13 residues. CDR3 DNA: TGTGCCACCAGCGGGAGCGGGGGCAATGAGCAGTTCTTC. Translating gives CATSGSGGNEQFF.

The CDR3 nucleotides are TGTGCCAGCAGCTTTCGGGGGGGGGCTAGCGGGACCTATGAGCAGTTCTTC. Amino acids: CASSFRGGASGTYEQFF. This chain uses TRBV5-6 with TRBJ2-1; TRBD2 matches at 9 bases. Germline values: CDR1 SGHDT, CDR2 YYEEEE. The CDR3 sequence is 17 residues long. With 2 bases clipped from V and 8 bases from J, the junction kept 14 bases outside the gene matches.